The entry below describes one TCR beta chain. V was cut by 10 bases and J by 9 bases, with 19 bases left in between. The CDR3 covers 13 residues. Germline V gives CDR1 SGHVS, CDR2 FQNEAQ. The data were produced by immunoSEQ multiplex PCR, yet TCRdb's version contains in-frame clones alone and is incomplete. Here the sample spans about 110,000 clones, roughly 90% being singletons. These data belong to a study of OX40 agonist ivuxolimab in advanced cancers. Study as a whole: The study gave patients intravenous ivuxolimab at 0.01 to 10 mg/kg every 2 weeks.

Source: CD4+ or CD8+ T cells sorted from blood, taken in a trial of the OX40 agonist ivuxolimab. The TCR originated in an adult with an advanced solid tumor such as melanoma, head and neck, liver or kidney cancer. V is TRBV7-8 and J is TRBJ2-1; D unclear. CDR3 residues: CATESRSKGEQFF. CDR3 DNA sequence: TGTGCCACCGAAAGTAGGAGTAAGGGTGAGCAGTTCTTC. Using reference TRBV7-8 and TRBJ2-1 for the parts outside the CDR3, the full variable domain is GAGVSQSPRYKVAKRGQDVALRCDPISGHVSLFWYQQALGQGPEFLTYFQNEAQLDKSGLPSDRFFAERPEGSVSTLKIQRTQQEDSAVYLCATESRSKGEQFFGPGTRLTVL.